These T cell receptor beta chains were read from a single sample in a study of T cell responses to AZD1222 COVID-19 vaccine. Produced via immunoSEQ multiplex PCR; TCRdb's table is partial and in-frame only. The profile shows approximately 170,000 clones, 80% to 95% of them singletons. Specimen: peripheral blood, collected on day 0 of AZD1222 vaccination. Source of these receptors: an adult in good health. CDR3s include the opening cysteine and the closing phenylalanine or tryptophan. The D gene is left open where the match is weak. Size values are once, few and many counts, or a class for expanded clones, and some rows have none.

J	D	size	V	CDR3	DNA
TRBJ2-7	TRBD1	few	TRBV16	CASSQSRQGSYEQYF	TGTGCCAGCAGCCAATCGAGACAGGGGTCCTACGAGCAGTACTTC
TRBJ2-5	TRBD2	.	TRBV5-8	CASSLGLAGGVEETQYF	TGTGCCAGCAGCTTGGGCCTAGCGGGGGGCGTAGAAGAGACCCAGTACTTC
TRBJ1-6	.	.	TRBV14	CASSTRTARGSPLHF	TGTGCCAGCAGCACCCGGACAGCCCGAGGGTCACCCCTCCACTTT
TRBJ1-2	.	.	TRBV6-6	CASSYQQGTANYGYTF	TGTGCCAGCAGTTACCAACAGGGTACGGCTAACTATGGCTACACCTTC
TRBJ1-2	TRBD1	.	TRBV5-6	CASSRGPGQHNGYTF	TGTGCCAGCAGCCGAGGGCCGGGACAGCATAATGGCTACACCTTC
TRBJ1-2	.	.	TRBV6-5	CASSRLGYGYTF	TGTGCCAGCAGCAGATTGGGCTATGGCTACACCTTC
TRBJ2-7	.	.	TRBV28	CASSLLREKPYYEQYF	TGTGCCAGCAGCCTCTTACGGGAAAAGCCCTACTACGAGCAGTACTTC
TRBJ1-5	.	.	TRBV6-1	CASSEAFRQISNQPQHF	TGTGCCAGCAGTGAAGCATTTCGACAGATTAGCAATCAGCCCCAGCATTTT
TRBJ2-3	TRBD2	once	TRBV7-9	CASSRLLAGGNTDTQYF	TGTGCCAGCAGCCGGCTATTGGCGGGGGGAAACACAGATACGCAGTATTTT
TRBJ2-1	TRBD2	.	TRBV6-2/TRBV6-3	CASSSPAGLAGYNEQFF	TGTGCCAGCAGTTCCCCGGCTGGGCTAGCGGGGTACAATGAGCAGTTCTTC
TRBJ1-2	TRBD1	.	TRBV5-6	CASSFGTARYGYTF	TGTGCCAGCAGCTTTGGGACAGCACGATATGGCTACACCTTC
TRBJ1-2	.	.	TRBV7-9	CASSLGGLYGYTF	TGTGCCAGCAGCCTTGGCGGACTCTATGGCTACACCTTC
TRBJ1-1	.	.	TRBV5-1	CASRRGFGNTEAFF	TGCGCCAGCAGAAGGGGCTTCGGGAACACTGAAGCTTTCTTT
TRBJ2-7	.	.	TRBV10-1	CASSDAGTLDEQYF	TGCGCCAGCAGTGATGCCGGGACACTGGACGAGCAGTACTTC
TRBJ2-7	TRBD1	once	TRBV12-5	CASGPLRALGQGDSYEQYF	TGTGCTAGTGGTCCCCTTAGGGCCTTGGGACAGGGAGACTCCTACGAGCAGTACTTC
TRBJ1-2	.	.	TRBV19	CASSMTGRSIGYTF	TGTGCCAGTAGTATGACAGGAAGGTCAATTGGCTACACCTTC
TRBJ2-1	TRBD2	.	TRBV7-6	CASSPGTSGRFDNEQFF	TGTGCCAGCAGCCCTGGGACTAGCGGGAGGTTTGACAATGAGCAGTTCTTC
TRBJ2-3	.	.	TRBV9	CASSVEAAPSTDTQYF	TGTGCCAGCAGCGTAGAGGCAGCTCCCAGCACAGATACGCAGTATTTT
TRBJ1-3	TRBD1	.	TRBV9	CASSVKAGGSGNTIYF	TGTGCCAGCAGCGTAAAGGCAGGGGGCTCTGGAAACACCATATATTTT
TRBJ2-1	TRBD2	.	TRBV7-6	CASTNGGSSYNEQFF	TGTGCCAGCACCAACGGGGGGAGCTCCTACAATGAGCAGTTCTTC
TRBJ1-2	TRBD1	.	TRBV28	CASRGTGGVGGYTF	TGTGCCAGCAGGGGGACAGGGGGTGTGGGTGGCTACACCTTC
TRBJ2-3	.	.	TRBV23-1	CASSQGSTDTQYF	TGCGCCAGCAGTCAGGGCAGCACAGATACGCAGTATTTT
TRBJ2-4	.	.	TRBV7-9	CASSLAGVGNIQYF	TGTGCCAGCAGCTTAGCAGGGGTGGGAAACATTCAGTACTTC
TRBJ2-3	.	.	TRBV4-2	CASSRRLTTEDTQYF	TGTGCCAGCAGCCGAAGACTAACCACGGAAGATACGCAGTATTTT
TRBJ1-2	.	.	TRBV2	CASGGAGYTF	TGTGCCAGCGGAGGGGCAGGCTACACCTTC
TRBJ2-3	.	.	TRBV5-1	CASSLEDTQYF	TGCGCCAGCAGCTTGGAAGATACGCAGTATTTT
TRBJ1-2	.	.	TRBV12-3/TRBV12-4	CASSLFSYGYTF	TGTGCCAGCAGTTTATTTAGCTATGGCTACACCTTC
TRBJ1-1	.	.	TRBV5-1	CASSSKNTEAFF	TGCGCCAGCAGCTCGAAAAACACTGAAGCTTTCTTT
TRBJ1-4	.	.	TRBV11-2	CASSNYRAHEKLFF	TGTGCCAGCAGCAATTACAGGGCACATGAAAAACTGTTTTTT
TRBJ1-2	.	.	TRBV30	CAWGQPVGGYTF	TGTGCCTGGGGACAGCCTGTCGGGGGCTACACCTTC
TRBJ1-5	.	.	TRBV2	CASSADTYSNQPQHF	TGTGCCAGCAGTGCGGACACCTATAGCAATCAGCCCCAGCATTTT
TRBJ1-4	TRBD1	.	TRBV5-4	CASSYPGQGNEKLFF	TGTGCCAGCAGCTATCCGGGACAGGGAAATGAAAAACTGTTTTTT
TRBJ1-6	TRBD1	.	TRBV6-5	CASSFTGGNSPLHF	TGTGCCAGCAGTTTTACAGGGGGGAATTCACCCCTCCACTTT
TRBJ2-5	.	.	TRBV3-1/TRBV3-2	CASSDDGLRGYQETQYF	TGTGCCAGCAGCGACGATGGACTCCGGGGGTACCAAGAGACCCAGTACTTC
TRBJ1-2	.	.	TRBV14	CASSQQFLTGNGYTF	TGTGCCAGCAGCCAACAATTCCTGACAGGCAATGGCTACACCTTC
TRBJ2-5	.	.	TRBV7-9	CAITRDTQYF	TGTGCCATCACGCGCGACACCCAGTACTTC
TRBJ1-1	.	.	TRBV3-1/TRBV3-2	CASSLGRDTEAFF	TGTGCCAGCAGCCTAGGGAGGGACACTGAAGCTTTCTTT
TRBJ1-3	.	.	TRBV5-6	CASSRAGSGNTIYF	TGTGCCAGCAGCCGGGCTGGCTCTGGAAACACCATATATTTT
TRBJ1-1	.	.	TRBV15	CATSRDGESTEAFF	TGTGCCACCAGCAGAGATGGGGAGAGCACTGAAGCTTTCTTT
TRBJ1-6	TRBD1	.	TRBV19	CASSRGQYSPLHF	TGTGCCAGTAGTAGGGGACAGTATTCACCCCTCCACTTT
TRBJ2-1	TRBD2	.	TRBV11-2	CASSHIAGTEDNEQFF	TGTGCCAGCAGTCATATAGCGGGAACGGAGGACAATGAGCAGTTCTTC
TRBJ2-3	TRBD1	.	TRBV9	CASSPGTGADTQYF	TGTGCCAGCAGCCCCGGGACAGGGGCAGATACGCAGTATTTT
TRBJ1-6	.	.	TRBV5-1	CASRNARSPLHF	TGCGCCAGCAGGAATGCCCGTTCACCCCTCCACTTT
TRBJ1-1	.	.	TRBV14	CASSQIAWGTEAFF	TGTGCCAGCAGCCAAATTGCCTGGGGCACTGAAGCTTTCTTT
TRBJ1-1	TRBD1	.	TRBV5-8	CASSLQGAEAFF	TGTGCCAGCAGCTTACAGGGGGCTGAAGCTTTCTTT
TRBJ1-2	.	.	TRBV3-1/TRBV3-2	CASSHNYGYTF	TGTGCCAGCAGCCATAACTATGGCTACACCTTC
TRBJ1-6	.	.	TRBV3-1/TRBV3-2	CASSQSLQGHSPLHF	TGTGCCAGCAGCCAATCGTTGCAGGGTCATTCACCCCTCCACTTT
TRBJ1-6	TRBD1	.	TRBV2	CASRPTGTGLSNSPLHF	TGTGCCAGCAGACCAACGGGGACAGGGCTTAGTAATTCACCCCTCCACTTT
TRBJ1-6	TRBD1	.	TRBV7-2	CASSTPQGTGSYNSPLHF	TGTGCCAGCAGCACCCCACAGGGGACTGGGTCCTATAATTCACCCCTCCACTTT
TRBJ1-5	.	.	TRBV6-5	CASKREWNQPQHF	TGTGCCAGCAAGAGGGAATGGAATCAGCCCCAGCATTTT
TRBJ1-1	.	.	TRBV4-1	CASSQDHRTNTEAFF	TGCGCCAGCAGCCAAGATCACAGAACGAACACTGAAGCTTTCTTT
TRBJ1-2	.	.	TRBV1	CTSSHGTRGDSYGYTF	TGCACCAGCAGCCACGGCACTAGGGGGGATTCCTATGGCTACACCTTC
TRBJ1-1	.	once	TRBV5-1	CASRASLGRNTEAFF	TGCGCCAGCCGGGCAAGCCTGGGCCGGAACACTGAAGCTTTCTTT
TRBJ2-1	.	.	TRBV11-2	CASSGRYHTYNEQFF	TGTGCCAGCAGCGGGCGATACCATACCTACAATGAGCAGTTCTTC
TRBJ1-2	.	.	TRBV19	CASSIDRRRIYGYTF	TGTGCCAGTAGTATAGATCGACGGAGAATCTATGGCTACACCTTC
TRBJ2-3	.	.	TRBV15	CATSRVSRGGTDTQYF	TGTGCCACCAGCAGAGTATCCAGAGGGGGCACAGATACGCAGTATTTT
TRBJ1-4	.	.	TRBV19	CASSGGMATNEKLFF	TGTGCCAGTAGTGGGGGCATGGCTACCAATGAAAAACTGTTTTTT
TRBJ1-6	.	.	TRBV27	CASSFWDNSPLHF	TGTGCCAGCAGTTTTTGGGATAATTCACCCCTCCACTTT
TRBJ1-5	.	.	TRBV6-1	CASSETQGIQPQHF	TGTGCCAGCAGTGAGACTCAGGGAATCCAGCCCCAGCATTTT